These 3 T cell receptor beta chains share one sample of origin, sequenced in a study of blood T cell repertoires in COVID-19. The protocol was immunoSEQ multiplex PCR, while the TCRdb copy is restricted to in-frame clones and leaves out a portion. The sample carries some 450,000 clones, approximately 89% recorded once. Sequenced sample: peripheral blood. Receptors were obtained from a woman aged 50 to 60 with COVID-19, enrolled during active disease.

The rearrangement links TRBV27 to TRBJ2-3; 8 nucleotides line up with TRBD1. In germline, CDR1 is MNHEY, CDR2 SMNVEV (reference sequence). The J segment lost 3 bases and the V segment lost 5 bases, leaving 7 bases of the junction unmatched. CDR3 length equals 15 residues. CDR3 sequence reads: CASSGQGGMTDTQYF. The DNA for the CDR3 is TGTGCCAGCAGTGGACAGGGCGGTATGACAGATACGCAGTATTTT.

The chain employs TRBV7-9 and TRBJ2-2; tentatively, D is TRBD2 (6 bases). CDR3 length: 14 residues. V lost 3 bases, J lost 3 bases, and 8 bases lay in between. Germline values: CDR1 SEHNR, CDR2 FQNEAQ (reference sequence). CDR3 residues: CASSLGLHTGELFF. DNA of the CDR3: TGTGCCAGCAGCTTGGGACTTCACACCGGGGAGCTGTTTTTT. Full variable domain (outside the CDR3, taken from reference TRBV7-9 and TRBJ2-2): DTGVSQNPRHKITKRGQNVTFRCDPISEHNRLYWYRQTLGQGPEFLTYFQNEAQLEKSRLLSDRFSAERPKGSFSTLEIQRTEQGDSAMYLCASSLGLHTGELFFGEGSRLTVL.

V usage is TRBV9 and J usage is TRBJ2-3; perhaps TRBD2 as D (7 bases). The germline CDR1 and CDR2 sequences are SGDLS and YYNGEE. V was shortened by 3 bases and J by 4 bases, with 12 bases between the two germline ends. This CDR3 spans 14 amino acids. CDR3 sequence reads: CASSARGGPDTQYF. As DNA, the CDR3 is TGTGCCAGCAGCGCTAGGGGGGGCCCAGATACGCAGTATTTT.